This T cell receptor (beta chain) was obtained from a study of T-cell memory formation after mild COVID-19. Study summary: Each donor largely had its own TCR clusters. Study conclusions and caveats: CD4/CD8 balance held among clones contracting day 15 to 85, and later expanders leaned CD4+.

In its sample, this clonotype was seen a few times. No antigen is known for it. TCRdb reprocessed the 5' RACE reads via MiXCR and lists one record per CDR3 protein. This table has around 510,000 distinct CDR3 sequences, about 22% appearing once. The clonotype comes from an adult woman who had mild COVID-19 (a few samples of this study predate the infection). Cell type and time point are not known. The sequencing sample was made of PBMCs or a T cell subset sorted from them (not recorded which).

The CDR3 region has the DNA TGTGCCAGCACCGACGGGGGTTATACAGATACGCAGTATTTT. Its protein product is CASTDGGYTDTQYF. The chain employs TRBV6-1 and TRBJ2-3; perhaps TRBD2 as D (6 bases). Germline CDR1 reads MNHNS; CDR2 reads SASEGT. The ends were cut back, 7 bases at V and 3 bases at J, with 14 bases in the middle. CDR3 size: 14 residues.